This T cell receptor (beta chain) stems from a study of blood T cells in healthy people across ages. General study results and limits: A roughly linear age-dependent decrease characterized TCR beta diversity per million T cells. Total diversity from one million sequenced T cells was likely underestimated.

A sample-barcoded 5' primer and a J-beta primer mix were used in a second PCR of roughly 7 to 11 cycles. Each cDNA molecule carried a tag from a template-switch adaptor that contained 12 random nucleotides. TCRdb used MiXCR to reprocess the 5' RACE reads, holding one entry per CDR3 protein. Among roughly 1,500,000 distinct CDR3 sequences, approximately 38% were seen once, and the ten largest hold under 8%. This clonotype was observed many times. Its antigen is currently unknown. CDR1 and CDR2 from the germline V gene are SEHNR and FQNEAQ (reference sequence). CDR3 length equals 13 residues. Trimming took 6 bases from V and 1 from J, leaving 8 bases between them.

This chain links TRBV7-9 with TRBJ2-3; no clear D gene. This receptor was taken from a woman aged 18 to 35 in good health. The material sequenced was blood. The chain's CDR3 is CASSFQGTDTQYF. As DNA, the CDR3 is TGTGCCAGCAGTTTTCAGGGCACAGATACGCAGTATTTT. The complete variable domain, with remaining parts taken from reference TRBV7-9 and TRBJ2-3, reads DTGVSQNPRHKITKRGQNVTFRCDPISEHNRLYWYRQTLGQGPEFLTYFQNEAQLEKSRLLSDRFSAERPKGSFSTLEIQRTEQGDSAMYLCASSFQGTDTQYFGPGTRLTVL.